Below, 30 T cell receptor beta chains from the same sample are listed, as sequenced in a study of CD8 T cells in Susac syndrome. RNA, at 0.5 to 1 ug, was reverse transcribed with random hexamers. TCRdb re-called the immunoSEQ multiplex PCR reads with MiXCR, one entry per CDR3 protein. Among fewer than 200,000 distinct CDR3 sequences, roughly 95% were seen once, and the ten largest hold about 0.15%. The sequencing sample was made of CD8+ T cells from PBMCs. The receptor source for this set is a human donor with multiple sclerosis.

This clonotype occurred once. The rearrangement links TRBV27 to TRBJ2-1; D is unclear. CDR1 and CDR2 (germline): MNHEY, SMNVEV (reference sequence). V shed 7 bases and J shed 3 bases, with 4 bases lying between them. The CDR3 contains 11 residues. The CDR3, as DNA: TGTGCCAGCACTTACTACAATGAGCAGTTCTTC. This codes for CASTYYNEQFF.

The V gene is TRBV29-1, the J gene TRBJ1-6; D remains unclear. Trimming left V 3 bases short and J 3 bases short, with 6 bases between. Germline V gives CDR1 SQVTM, CDR2 ANQGSEA. CDR3 size: 13 residues. CDR3 residues: CSVERDYNSPLHF. DNA of the CDR3: TGCAGCGTTGAGCGGGACTATAATTCACCCCTCCACTTT.

The V and J genes are TRBV29-1 and TRBJ2-5; D gene uncertain. Germline loops: CDR1 SQVTM, CDR2 ANQGSEA. This CDR3 is built from 15 residues. Between the trimmed V and J ends, which lost 0 bases and 5 bases, there was a span of 16 bases. CDR3 nucleotides: TGCAGCGTTGAAGATCTGGGCTGGGGTGGGGAGACCCAGTACTTC. Translating gives CSVEDLGWGGETQYF.

The chain has TRBV28 and TRBJ2-7; 8 bases are shared with TRBD2. Germline lookup yields CDR1 MDHEN and CDR2 SYDVKM. Germline trimming cut 1 base from V and 3 bases from J; bases unmatched to any gene: 5. This CDR3 has 15 amino acids. As DNA, the CDR3 is TGTGCCAGCAGTTTATCACTAGCGGACAACTACGAGCAGTACTTC. Translation gives CASSLSLADNYEQYF. The full variable domain, in which reference TRBV28 and TRBJ2-7 provide the parts outside the CDR3, is DVKVTQSSRYLVKRTGEKVFLECVQDMDHENMFWYRQDPGLGLRLIYFSYDVKMKEKGDIPEGYSVSREKKERFSLILESASTNQTSMYLCASSLSLADNYEQYFGPGTRLTVT.

The V call is TRBV5-1, the J call TRBJ2-1; D not certain. V was clipped by 4 bases and J by 0 bases, with 8 bases between them. The CDR3 consists of 14 residues. CDR1 and CDR2 from the germline V gene are SGHRS and YFSETQ. DNA for the CDR3: TGCGCCAGCAGCGCAGAGAGCTCCTACAATGAGCAGTTCTTC. Its translation: CASSAESSYNEQFF. Supplemented by reference TRBV5-1 and TRBJ2-1, the full variable domain reads KAGVTQTPRYLIKTRGQQVTLSCSPISGHRSVSWYQQTPGQGLQFLFEYFSETQRNKGNFPGRFSGRQFSNSRSEMNVSTLELGDSALYLCASSAESSYNEQFFGPGTRLTVL.

The V call is TRBV20-1, the J call TRBJ1-2; D uncertain. V lost 0 bases and J 0 bases, leaving 11 bases between the germline ends. Germline V gene data show CDR1 as DFQATT and CDR2 as SNEGSKA (reference sequence). The CDR3 totals 15 residues. CDR3 DNA sequence: TGCAGTGCTAGAGATCTAGGTGAAGCTAACTATGGCTACACCTTC. It encodes CSARDLGEANYGYTF.

This clonotype was counted between two and nine times. The chain couples TRBV29-1 to TRBJ2-7; TRBD2 agrees at 10 bases. CDR1 is SQVTM and CDR2 is ANQGSEA in the germline V gene. Losses at the gene ends were 4 bases for V and 3 bases for J; bases not matched to a gene: 12. The CDR3 is 16 amino acids. The CDR3 protein is CSVAPIQREGNYEQYF. DNA for the CDR3: TGCAGCGTTGCCCCGATTCAGCGGGAGGGCAACTACGAGCAGTACTTC.

The V call is TRBV7-2, the J call TRBJ1-4; D perhaps matches TRBD1 (6 bases). The CDR3 has 16 residues. V lost 5 bases, J lost 6 bases, and 19 bases lay in between. Germline lookup yields CDR1 SGHTA and CDR2 FQGNSA. The CDR3 spells CASSPDGGYRDEKLFF. The CDR3 region has the DNA TGTGCCAGCAGCCCCGATGGGGGGTACAGGGATGAAAAACTGTTTTTT.

The rearrangement uses TRBV28 and TRBJ1-5, with 9 bases identical to TRBD1. V shed 3 bases and J 5 bases; nucleotides not matched to a gene: 8. Looked up from germline, CDR1 is MDHEN and CDR2 is SYDVKM. The CDR3 is 16 residues long. CDR3 region: CASSLPGQGYHQPQHF. The CDR3 bases are TGTGCCAGCAGTTTGCCGGGACAGGGTTATCATCAGCCCCAGCATTTT. Full variable domain (missing parts from reference TRBV28 and TRBJ1-5): DVKVTQSSRYLVKRTGEKVFLECVQDMDHENMFWYRQDPGLGLRLIYFSYDVKMKEKGDIPEGYSVSREKKERFSLILESASTNQTSMYLCASSLPGQGYHQPQHFGDGTRLSIL.

The CDR3 DNA reads TGTGCCAGCAGCCGGTTATCTGGCACTGAAGCTTTCTTT. Translated, it gives CASSRLSGTEAFF. The rearrangement uses TRBV28 and TRBJ1-1; D gene unclear. With 6 bases removed from V and 4 bases from J, the gap between germline ends came to 12 bases. This CDR3 contains 13 residues. CDR1 is MDHEN, CDR2 SYDVKM, per germline.

The CDR3 DNA is TGTGCCAGCAGCCAATCCCTGGGGGGGTTGGATGAAAAACTGTTTTTT. Amino acid sequence: CASSQSLGGLDEKLFF. V gene TRBV4-2 combines with J gene TRBJ1-4; perhaps TRBD1 as D (5 bases). The V gene lost 2 bases and the J gene lost 6 bases, with 16 bases spanning the gap. This CDR3 region has 16 residues. Germline V gives CDR1 LGHNA, CDR2 YNFKEQ.

The chain uses TRBV5-6 and TRBJ2-4; D is unclear. CDR1 is SGHDT, CDR2 YYEEEE, per germline. The CDR3 has 11 amino acids. V lost 6 bases, J lost 13 bases, and 14 bases lay in between. The CDR3 sequence is CASNSGSEQYF. CDR3 DNA sequence: TGTGCCAGCAACTCCGGATCCGAACAGTACTTC. Combining the CDR3 with reference TRBV5-6 and TRBJ2-4 gives the whole variable domain DAGVTQSPTHLIKTRGQQVTLRCSPKSGHDTVSWYQQALGQGPQFIFQYYEEEERQRGNFPDRFSGHQFPNYSSELNVNALLLGDSALYLCASNSGSEQYFGAGTRLSVL.

The gene calls are TRBV7-9 and TRBJ2-7, with a possible D match to TRBD2 (7 bases). From germline, CDR1 is SEHNR and CDR2 FQNEAQ (reference sequence). V gave up 5 bases and J gave up 2 bases, with 16 bases separating them. The CDR3 is made up of 15 amino acids. The CDR3 loop reads CASSNPGGAAYEQYF. CDR3 sequence (DNA): TGTGCCAGCAGCAACCCGGGGGGCGCTGCCTACGAGCAGTACTTC.

This chain joins TRBV28 and TRBJ2-1; D is uncertain. V was clipped by 2 bases and J by 3 bases, with 5 bases between them. The CDR3 totals 13 residues. Germline-derived CDR1 and CDR2 are MDHEN and SYDVKM. The DNA for the CDR3 is TGTGCCAGCAGTTTAGTTCACTACAATGAGCAGTTCTTC. This codes for CASSLVHYNEQFF.

The rearrangement joins TRBV20-1 to TRBJ1-1, with 8 bases fitting TRBD1. This CDR3 has 14 amino acids. V trimming: 6 bases; J trimming: 3 bases; junction bases outside the gene matches: 9. Germline assignment: CDR1 DFQATT and CDR2 SNEGSKA (reference sequence). This CDR3 is CSATDRGGYTEAFF. CDR3 nucleotide sequence: TGCAGTGCGACCGACAGGGGTGGGTACACTGAAGCTTTCTTT.

V is TRBV20-1 and J is TRBJ2-1, with TRBD2 matching over 10 bases. CDR3 length: 15 amino acids. CDR1 is DFQATT, CDR2 SNEGSKA, per germline (reference sequence). Trimming cost V 0 bases and J 7 bases; bases outside gene matches: 6. This CDR3 reads CSARDPLAGVNEQFF. DNA for the CDR3: TGCAGTGCTAGAGATCCCCTAGCGGGAGTAAATGAGCAGTTCTTC.

The rearrangement joins TRBV29-1 to TRBJ1-1; D ambiguous. The germline CDR1 and CDR2 sequences are SQVTM and ANQGSEA. V was shortened by 4 bases and J by 0 bases, with 3 bases between the two germline ends. This CDR3 contains 11 residues. The DNA of the CDR3 is TGCAGCGTTGTCCTGAACACTGAAGCTTTCTTT. Translated: CSVVLNTEAFF.

The rearrangement uses TRBV14 and TRBJ1-1; D possibly corresponds to TRBD1 (6 bases). CDR3 length equals 15 residues. V was pared by 2 bases and J by 1 base, with 11 bases between. Germline V gene data show CDR1 as SGHDN and CDR2 as FVKESK. The CDR3 bases are TGTGCCAGCAGCCAAACCGGACAGCAGAACACTGAAGCTTTCTTT. This translates into CASSQTGQQNTEAFF.

This chain links TRBV12-3 or TRBV12-4 with TRBJ1-4; D unclear. Trimming pared 6 bases from V and 2 bases from J, leaving 13 bases between. The CDR3 spans 15 residues. CDR3: CASRPPRTTNEKLFF. The CDR3 DNA follows: TGTGCCAGCAGGCCCCCGAGGACGACTAATGAAAAACTGTTTTTT.

The gene calls are TRBV13 and TRBJ2-5, with 12 bases aligning to TRBD2. This CDR3 has 18 residues. CDR1 is PRHDT and CDR2 is FYEKMQ in the germline V gene (reference sequence). The V and J ends lost 4 bases and 5 bases, in that order; junction bases with no gene match: 14. This CDR3 reads CASSSSTSGRPPWETQYF. The CDR3, as DNA: TGTGCCAGCAGCTCCTCCACTAGCGGGAGGCCCCCGTGGGAGACCCAGTACTTC.

The chain recombines TRBV9 with TRBJ2-2; a weak D match, TRBD2 (5 bases). Germline V gene data show CDR1 as SGDLS and CDR2 as YYNGEE. V lost 3 bases to trimming and J lost 1 base, with 13 bases between them. The CDR3 length is 16 residues. The chain's CDR3 is CASSGAGSLNTGELFF. The CDR3 coding sequence is TGTGCCAGCAGCGGGGCGGGCAGCTTGAACACCGGGGAGCTGTTTTTT.

V is TRBV29-1 and J is TRBJ2-7; possible D gene TRBD2, 6 bases. Trimming took off 7 bases at V and 3 bases at J, with 10 bases between the two ends. Germline assignment: CDR1 SQVTM and CDR2 ANQGSEA. This CDR3 has 11 amino acids. CDR3 sequence (DNA): TGCAGCGCGGGACTCAGCTACGAGCAGTACTTC. Translated: CSAGLSYEQYF.

The CDR3: CASGSGEHEQYF. CDR3 DNA: TGTGCCAGCGGCTCAGGGGAACACGAGCAGTACTTC. The genes are TRBV2 and TRBJ2-7; D is possibly TRBD1 (6 bases). CDR1 and CDR2 (germline): SNHLY, FYNNEI. V gave up 8 bases and J gave up 5 bases, with 13 bases separating them. CDR3 length: 12 amino acids.

The V gene is TRBV20-1, the J gene TRBJ1-1, with D maybe TRBD1 (5 bases). Trimming removed 5 bases from V and 6 bases from J, with 16 bases in between. This CDR3 has 13 amino acids. Germline CDR1 reads DFQATT; CDR2 reads SNEGSKA (reference sequence). The CDR3 DNA is TGCAGTGCTTTAGGGGCCAGGCGGGCTGAAGCTTTCTTT. Protein sequence: CSALGARRAEAFF.

The chain couples TRBV5-6 to TRBJ2-7; D not certain. The CDR3 loop spans 12 amino acids. The germline V gene has CDR1 SGHDT and CDR2 YYEEEE. V lost 6 bases, J lost 0 bases, and 7 bases lay in between. CDR3 amino acids: CASTHASYEQYF. DNA for the CDR3: TGTGCCAGCACCCATGCCTCCTACGAGCAGTACTTC.

The CDR3 nucleotides read TGTGCCAGCAGTGGCCTCGGTGGGAACACTGAAGCTTTCTTT. Amino acid sequence: CASSGLGGNTEAFF. The chain recombines TRBV27 with TRBJ1-1; D is undetermined. Germline CDR1 is MNHEY and CDR2 is SMNVEV (reference sequence). The CDR3 totals 14 residues. V lost 5 bases and J 1 base, leaving 11 bases between the germline ends.

The CDR3 sequence: CATSDPRESDEQFF. CDR3 nucleotides: TGTGCCACCAGTGATCCGAGGGAGTCGGATGAGCAGTTCTTC. The genes are TRBV24-1 and TRBJ2-1, with a possible D match to TRBD2 (5 bases). CDR3 length: 14 amino acids. Between the trimmed V and J ends, which lost 3 bases and 8 bases, there was a span of 13 bases. CDR1 is KGHDR and CDR2 is SFDVKD in the germline V gene.

This chain uses TRBV29-1 with TRBJ2-3, with D hard to call. V was cut by 2 bases and J by 2 bases, with 23 bases left in between. Germline CDR1 SQVTM, CDR2 ANQGSEA. The CDR3 runs 18 residues. The CDR3 coding sequence is TGCAGCGTTGAATACTCCCGGCGCCTTCCGCCTTACACAGATACGCAGTATTTT. Its translation is CSVEYSRRLPPYTDTQYF.

CDR3 nucleotides: TGCAGTGCTAGAGTCATAGCGGGAGCTTCGGAGTTCTTC. It specifies CSARVIAGASEFF. This chain connects TRBV20-1 to TRBJ2-1; 9 bases match TRBD2. Trimming cost V 1 base and J 14 bases; bases outside gene matches: 9. Per the germline V gene, CDR1 is DFQATT and CDR2 is SNEGSKA (reference sequence). The CDR3 extends over 13 amino acids.

J is TRBJ1-5 and V is TRBV28; weak D call: TRBD1 (6 bases). Germline V gives CDR1 MDHEN, CDR2 SYDVKM. The CDR3 is 15 amino acids. Trimming stripped 3 bases from V and 7 bases from J, with 16 bases between. CDR3 protein: CASSLIEGVRQPQHF. CDR3 sequence (DNA): TGTGCCAGCAGTTTGATAGAGGGGGTAAGGCAGCCCCAGCATTTT.